This entry lists 8 T cell receptor beta chains sequenced from one sample in a study of CD8 T cells in ankylosing spondylitis. General observations from the study: Made up of eight highly homologous variants, a TCR beta motif appeared characteristic of ankylosing spondylitis blood.

These TCRs' antigens remain unknown. TCRdb ran MiXCR on the 5' RACE reads and lists one entry per CDR3 protein. The repertoire consists of about 700,000 distinct CDR3 sequences, with about 20% occurring once and the leading ten covering under 20%. Sequencing was done on a sample of blood, either unsorted or a sorted T cell fraction (not recorded which). These receptors came from a male donor with ankylosing spondylitis.

V and J are TRBV7-9 and TRBJ2-5, with a weak D call TRBD2 (6 bases). V was shortened by 1 base and J by 3 bases, with 9 bases between the two germline ends. CDR1 SEHNR and CDR2 FQNEAQ come from the germline V gene (reference sequence). CDR3 size: 14 residues. Written as DNA, the CDR3 is TGTGCCAGCAGCTTAGGTGTAGCGGAAGAGACCCAGTACTTC. Its protein is CASSLGVAEETQYF.

V gene TRBV5-6 combines with J gene TRBJ2-7; D is possibly TRBD2 (6 bases). The ends were cut back, 0 bases at V and 2 bases at J, with 15 bases in the middle. In germline, CDR1 is SGHDT, CDR2 YYEEEE. The CDR3 runs 16 residues. This CDR3 is CASSLAPGGETYEQYF. CDR3 coding DNA: TGTGCCAGCAGCTTGGCCCCGGGCGGGGAAACCTACGAGCAGTACTTC.

The rearrangement joins TRBV20-1 to TRBJ1-5; tentatively, D is TRBD1 (6 bases). Trimming left V 5 bases short and J 4 bases short, with 18 bases between. Germline assignment: CDR1 DFQATT and CDR2 SNEGSKA (reference sequence). This CDR3 is built from 15 residues. CDR3 amino acids: CSAGAGAVQNQPQHF. The CDR3 nucleotides read TGCAGTGCTGGGGCAGGGGCGGTACAGAATCAGCCCCAGCATTTT.

The V gene is TRBV20-1, the J gene TRBJ2-5, with D possibly matching TRBD1 (5 bases). This CDR3 is built from 15 residues. The V and J ends lost 2 bases and 2 bases respectively, with 15 bases between them. Germline values: CDR1 DFQATT, CDR2 SNEGSKA (reference sequence). DNA of the CDR3: TGCAGTGCTAGAAACTTTGACAGACTGCAAGAGACCCAGTACTTC. Translation gives CSARNFDRLQETQYF.

The chain joins TRBV20-1 to TRBJ2-2; D ambiguous. CDR3 length: 13 residues. Germline V gene lookup returns CDR1 DFQATT and CDR2 SNEGSKA (reference sequence). V lost 0 bases and J 5 bases, leaving 7 bases between the germline ends. CDR3 in amino acids: CSARDSSTGELFF. The CDR3 region has the DNA TGCAGTGCTAGAGATTCGAGTACCGGGGAGCTGTTTTTT.

As for this clonotype: Germline and junction disagree at one end, which may indicate a read error. V is TRBV7-9 and J is TRBJ2-7; 7 bases align to TRBD1. Germline V gene data show CDR1 as SEHNR and CDR2 as FQNEAQ (reference sequence). The CDR3 consists of 14 residues. The CDR3 protein is CASSDPGQTYEQYF. CDR3 sequence (DNA): TGTGCCAGCAGCGATCCGGGACAGACCTACGAGCAGTACTTT.

This clonotype came up a few times. This sequence joins TRBV29-1 and TRBJ2-5; D possibly corresponds to TRBD1 (5 bases). The CDR3 spans 12 residues. With 5 bases removed from V and 7 bases from J, the gap between germline ends came to 14 bases. CDR1 and CDR2 from the germline V gene are SQVTM and ANQGSEA. The DNA of the CDR3 is TGCAGCGTTACTGACCTTCAGGGGACCCAGTACTTC. The encoded protein is CSVTDLQGTQYF.

This clonotype was detected a few times. The chain joins TRBV7-9 to TRBJ2-6; no clear D. CDR1 and CDR2 (germline): SEHNR, FQNEAQ (reference sequence). The CDR3 contains 17 residues. The V end lost 5 bases, the J end lost 0 bases, and 14 bases lay between the germline ends. The chain's CDR3 is CASSLGNALSGANVLTF. The CDR3 bases are TGTGCCAGCAGCCTAGGTAATGCCCTCTCTGGGGCCAACGTCCTGACTTTC. Full variable domain (outside the CDR3, taken from reference TRBV7-9 and TRBJ2-6): DTGVSQNPRHKITKRGQNVTFRCDPISEHNRLYWYRQTLGQGPEFLTYFQNEAQLEKSRLLSDRFSAERPKGSFSTLEIQRTEQGDSAMYLCASSLGNALSGANVLTFGAGSRLTVL.